A few counts support the clone carrying this TCR beta chain. The source of the sample is a study of CD8+CD57+ T cells in acquired aplastic anemia. Study information: The average for DNA from sorted CD4+ and CD8+ cells was around 3.5 ug.

CDR3 length: 13 residues. The V and J ends lost 7 bases and 2 bases respectively, with 12 bases between them. In germline, CDR1 is SEHNR, CDR2 FQNEAQ (reference sequence). Profiling that covered TCR beta VDJ and CDR3 relied on genomic DNA as its template. TCRdb re-derived calls from the reads in MiXCR, one entry per CDR3 protein. The data contain 190,000 or so distinct CDR3 sequences, around 60% of them singletons. Material for sequencing was sorted CD4+, CD8+, or CD8+CD57+ T cells (not recorded which) from PBMCs. The chain has TRBV7-9 and TRBJ2-7; D not resolved. The clonotype was recovered from a human donor in good health. CDR3 bases: TGTGCCAGCACCTTTGACCCCCCCTACGAGCAGTACTTC. It translates to CASTFDPPYEQYF.